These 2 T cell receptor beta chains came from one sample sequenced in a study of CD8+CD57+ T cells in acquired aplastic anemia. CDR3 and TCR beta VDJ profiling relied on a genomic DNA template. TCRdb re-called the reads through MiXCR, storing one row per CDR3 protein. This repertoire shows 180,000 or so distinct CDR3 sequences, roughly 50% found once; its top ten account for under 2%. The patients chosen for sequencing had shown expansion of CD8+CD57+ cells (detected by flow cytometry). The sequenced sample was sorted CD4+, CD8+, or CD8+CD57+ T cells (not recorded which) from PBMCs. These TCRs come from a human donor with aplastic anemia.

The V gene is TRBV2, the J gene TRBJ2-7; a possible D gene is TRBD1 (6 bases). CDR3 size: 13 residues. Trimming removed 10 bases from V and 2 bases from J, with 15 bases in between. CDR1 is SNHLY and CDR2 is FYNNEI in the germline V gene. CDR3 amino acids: CATESGVTYEQYF. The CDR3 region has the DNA TGTGCCACTGAATCAGGGGTGACCTACGAGCAGTACTTC.

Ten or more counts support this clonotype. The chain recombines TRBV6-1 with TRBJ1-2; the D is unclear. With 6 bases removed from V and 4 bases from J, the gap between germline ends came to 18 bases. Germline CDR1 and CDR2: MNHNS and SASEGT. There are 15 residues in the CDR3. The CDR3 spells CASRARRTASYGYTF. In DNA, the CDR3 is TGTGCCAGCAGGGCAAGGAGGACTGCGAGCTATGGCTACACCTTC.